The following is a T cell receptor (beta chain) sequence with its context. Antigen specificity is unknown. This entry is derived from a study of T cell repertoires in cytomegalovirus infection. On the study more broadly: Public TCR beta signature analysis indicated the presence of both CMV infection and matching HLA type. Regarding the study as a whole: Pooled public TCR beta family frequency picked out CMV carriers with the relevant HLA. It was HLA-C-restricted CMV-specific TCR beta clonotypes that dominated the response ex vivo.

One entry per CDR3 protein, called by TCRdb with MiXCR from the reads. The sample has some 700,000 distinct CDR3 sequences, approximately 34% seen once; the top ten hold about 2.8%. The CDR3 is 15 residues long. Trimming took 3 bases from V and 0 from J, leaving 11 bases between them. The source is a human donor in good health (CMV status not recorded). Some clones in this sample may be carry-over from other donors' samples. The sequenced sample was PBMCs. V gene TRBV12-3 or TRBV12-4 combines with J gene TRBJ1-1; tentatively, D is TRBD1 (5 bases). In DNA, the CDR3 is TGTGCCAGCAGTTTTGCAGGGTTCATGAACACTGAAGCTTTCTTT. This sequence encodes CASSFAGFMNTEAFF.